The 7 T cell receptor beta chains below all came from one sample that was sequenced in a study of response to subunit inactivated influenza vaccine. From the RT-PCR reads, TCRdb called clonotypes with MiXCR, one entry per CDR3 protein. Of 550,000 to 800,000 distinct CDR3 sequences listed, around 13% are singletons. Sequences were derived from PBMCs from blood, sampled less than 15 days before vaccination. These receptors all come from a man in his forties or fifties who received an inactivated influenza vaccine.

The chain carries TRBV2 and TRBJ2-3; D is ambiguous. Germline values: CDR1 SNHLY, CDR2 FYNNEI. CDR3 length equals 12 residues. V was pared by 4 bases and J by 8 bases, with 10 bases between. This chain's CDR3 is CASSALTTTQYF. Written as DNA, the CDR3 is TGTGCCAGCAGTGCGCTTACAACTACGCAGTATTTT.

This clonotype has ten or more counts. This chain connects TRBV11-3 to TRBJ2-1, with 12 bases fitting TRBD1. Trimming removed 1 base from V and 7 bases from J; junction bases left unmatched: 5. This CDR3 is 16 amino acids long. The germline gives CDR1 SGHNT, CDR2 YENEEA. The CDR3 spells CASSLGWDRGRNEQFF. CDR3 DNA sequence: TGTGCCAGCAGCTTAGGATGGGACAGGGGGCGAAATGAGCAGTTCTTC.

This clonotype was observed a single time. Since a much larger clone is just one base distant, this may be a read error. V is TRBV3-1 and J is TRBJ2-1, with a weak D call TRBD2 (5 bases). Germline V gene sequence: CDR1 LGHDT, CDR2 YNNKEL (reference sequence). The CDR3 is 16 amino acids. For the CDR3, the DNA is TGTGCCAGCAGCCCTGGATCAGATAGCGTCAAAAATGTGCAGTTCTTC. Protein sequence: CASSPGSDSVKNVQFF.

The rearrangement joins TRBV4-2 to TRBJ1-4; D is undetermined. Trimming shortened V by 1 base and J by 2 bases, and 17 bases separated the two germline ends. From germline, CDR1 is LGHNA and CDR2 YNFKEQ. CDR3 size: 18 residues. CDR3 DNA sequence: TGTGCCAGCAGCCAAGCCCCCCCGCTGGTGGGCACTAATGAAAAACTGTTTTTT. Protein product: CASSQAPPLVGTNEKLFF.

This clonotype turned up a few times. The chain links TRBV7-2 to TRBJ2-2; D is perhaps TRBD2 (5 bases). Germline V CDR1 and CDR2: SGHTA, FQGNSA. With 1 base removed from V and 8 bases from J, the gap between germline ends came to 11 bases. The CDR3 loop spans 14 amino acids. Here the CDR3 reads CASSLETRGGELFF. The CDR3 DNA reads TGTGCCAGCAGCTTAGAAACCCGGGGAGGGGAGCTGTTTTTT.

Only a few counts were recorded for this clonotype. The rearrangement uses TRBV27 and TRBJ2-1; D is unresolved. The CDR3 spans 14 residues. Germline values: CDR1 MNHEY, CDR2 SMNVEV (reference sequence). The V and J ends lost 3 bases and 3 bases respectively, with 9 bases between them. The CDR3: CASSFSDNYNEQFF. In DNA, the CDR3 is TGTGCCAGCAGTTTTTCCGACAACTACAATGAGCAGTTCTTC.

This clonotype has at least ten counts. This chain's CDR3 is CASSQAVSYEQYF. DNA of the CDR3: TGTGCCAGCAGCCAAGCAGTCTCCTACGAGCAGTACTTC. V gene TRBV3-1 combines with J gene TRBJ2-7; unclear D gene. V lost 1 base, J lost 0 bases, and 4 bases lay in between. The germline CDR1 and CDR2 sequences are LGHDT and YNNKEL (reference sequence). The CDR3 has 13 amino acids.